What follows are 28 T cell receptor beta chains derived from one specimen sequenced in a study of T cells in Graves' hyperthyroidism and ophthalmopathy (dated by TCRdb to the late 2010s). The method was multiplex PCR. The reads were generated on an Illumina HiSeq 2000. Amplification of TCR beta CDR3 regions was carried out from RNA transcripts. The first round of RT-PCR for the TCR CDR3 was performed with the HTBI primer set and the Qiagen OneStep RT-PCR kit. TCRdb applied fastp at Q25 and MiXCR to the public reads, then kept only in-frame beta chains. Each entry is one CDR3 protein sequence, shown with its most common DNA and genes. The sample contains hundreds of thousands of distinct CDR3 sequences, about 12% of them found a single time. The ten most abundant clones make up 9% to 9.5% of the sample. Sequencing was done on a sample of blood. The receptors shown here come from a young woman with Graves' hyperthyroidism.

This clonotype was found many times. The rearrangement uses TRBV7-2 and TRBJ2-3, with TRBD2 identical over 13 bases. Unmatched junction bases numbered 14, after V lost 4 bases and J lost 4 bases. Germline loops: CDR1 SGHTA, CDR2 FQGNSA. CDR3 length: 19 amino acids. As DNA, the CDR3 is TGTGCCAGCAGCTCGGGACTAGCGGGACCTTTTAGGGGGGCAGATACGCAGTATTTT. Translated, it gives CASSSGLAGPFRGADTQYF.

The chain employs TRBV28 and TRBJ2-7, with TRBD1 matching over 7 bases. V lost 10 bases, J lost 4 bases, and 7 bases stayed unmatched. The germline CDR1 and CDR2 sequences are MDHEN and SYDVKM. This CDR3 is built from 12 residues. This CDR3 reads CAIPDRTYEQYF. The CDR3, as DNA: TGTGCCATCCCGGACAGGACGTACGAGCAGTACTTC.

This clonotype was detected many times. The rearrangement joins TRBV7-8 to TRBJ2-5; the match to TRBD1 covers 7 bases. J was trimmed by 2 bases and V by 2 bases; bases with no gene match: 11. Germline V gene sequence: CDR1 SGHVS, CDR2 FQNEAQ. CDR3 length: 17 residues. The CDR3 here is CASSLYGRRGWQETQYF. In DNA, the CDR3 is TGTGCCAGCAGCTTATACGGTCGCAGGGGGTGGCAAGAGACCCAGTACTTC. Full variable domain (remainder filled in from reference TRBV7-8 and TRBJ2-5): GAGVSQSPRYKVAKRGQDVALRCDPISGHVSLFWYQQALGQGPEFLTYFQNEAQLDKSGLPSDRFFAERPEGSVSTLKIQRTQQEDSAVYLCASSLYGRRGWQETQYFGPGTRLLVL.

This clonotype was seen more than once but under ten times. The rearrangement uses TRBV29-1 and TRBJ1-5; D may be TRBD1 (6 bases). Germline V lookup: CDR1 SQVTM, CDR2 ANQGSEA. V was shortened by 6 bases and J by 3 bases, with 12 bases between the two germline ends. The CDR3 runs to 13 residues. The CDR3 is CSVADSPNQPQHF. CDR3 DNA: TGCAGCGTCGCGGACAGCCCCAATCAGCCCCAGCATTTT.

This chain joins TRBV24-1 and TRBJ1-2; tentative D call: TRBD1 (5 bases). CDR1 and CDR2 from the germline V gene are KGHDR and SFDVKD. The CDR3 extends over 17 amino acids. The V end was cut by 2 bases, the J end by 2 bases, with 17 bases between. This CDR3 is CATSDSTGTWGNYGYTF. The CDR3 DNA reads TGTGCCACCAGTGATTCCACCGGGACGTGGGGAAACTATGGCTACACCTTC.

In its sample, this clonotype was seen a few times. A much larger clonotype is one base distant, so this may be a read error. This chain connects TRBV7-9 to TRBJ1-2; the D gene is possibly TRBD1 (5 bases). With 4 bases removed from V and 0 bases from J, the gap between germline ends came to 27 bases. CDR1 is SEHNR, CDR2 FQNEAQ, per germline (reference sequence). The CDR3 loop spans 20 amino acids. The CDR3 loop reads CASSSPGLTRPRVANYGYTF. CDR3 DNA: TGTGCCAGCAGCTCTCCTGGCTTAACGAGACCCAGGGTTGCTAACTATGGCTACACCTTC.

The rearrangement joins TRBV27 to TRBJ2-7; D might be TRBD1 (5 bases). The CDR3 is 13 amino acids. Germline V lookup: CDR1 MNHEY, CDR2 SMNVEV (reference sequence). Trimming removed 7 bases from V and 5 bases from J, with 15 bases in between. The CDR3 DNA is TGTGCCAGCAAGGTGGGGCAGCGACACGAGCAGTACTTC. Residues: CASKVGQRHEQYF.

This clonotype was observed many times. The chain links TRBV28 to TRBJ2-1; D ambiguous. CDR3 size: 14 residues. V was pared by 3 bases and J by 2 bases, with 8 bases between. Germline V gene data show CDR1 as MDHEN and CDR2 as SYDVKM. In DNA, the CDR3 is TGTGCCAGCAGTTTCCGGACCCCCTACAATGAGCAGTTCTTC. Translating it yields CASSFRTPYNEQFF.

This clonotype was counted many times. The rearrangement links TRBV15 to TRBJ1-5, with D possibly matching TRBD1 (5 bases). V gave up 1 base and J gave up 6 bases, with 19 bases separating them. CDR1 and CDR2 (germline): LNHNV, YYDKDF (reference sequence). This CDR3 has 17 residues. The DNA for the CDR3 is TGTGCCACCAGCAGAGCCCATTTCAGGGAAAGGGGTCAGCCCCAGCATTTT. Its translation is CATSRAHFRERGQPQHF.

This clonotype was detected many times. This chain uses TRBV12-3 or TRBV12-4 with TRBJ2-1; D is undetermined. V lost 4 bases to trimming and J lost 10 bases, with 8 bases between them. This CDR3 spans 11 amino acids. The CDR3 loop is CASSWAVEQFF. CDR3 DNA sequence: TGTGCCAGCAGTTGGGCAGTGGAGCAGTTCTTC.

This clonotype was seen repeatedly, ten times or more. V is TRBV28 and J is TRBJ2-5; D is uncertain. The CDR3 length is 14 residues. The germline gives CDR1 MDHEN, CDR2 SYDVKM. Deletions cut 5 bases from V and 0 bases from J, with 10 bases between. The CDR3 loop is CASSTPQYQETQYF. Here the CDR3 DNA reads TGTGCCAGCAGTACCCCTCAGTACCAAGAGACCCAGTACTTC.

This clonotype was detected a few times. V and J are TRBV10-2 and TRBJ1-2; D might be TRBD1 (5 bases). This CDR3 has 15 amino acids. The germline V gene has CDR1 WSHSY and CDR2 SAAADI. V lost 0 bases to trimming and J lost 5 bases, with 13 bases between them. The CDR3 DNA sequence: TGCGCCAGCAGTGAGTCGAATAGGGGCAGGTATGGCTACACCTTC. Amino acids: CASSESNRGRYGYTF.

The table lists this clonotype with many counts. The V and J genes are TRBV5-1 and TRBJ2-5; maybe TRBD1 (6 bases). This CDR3 has 16 amino acids. The germline CDR1 and CDR2 sequences are SGHRS and YFSETQ. The V gene lost 4 bases and the J gene lost 5 bases, with 21 bases spanning the gap. Here the CDR3 DNA reads TGCGCCAGCAGCACTCTTTCGGCTGGGGGCTTGGAGACCCAGTACTTC. Protein: CASSTLSAGGLETQYF.

The V gene is TRBV28, the J gene TRBJ1-1; tentatively, D is TRBD1 (6 bases). The CDR3 covers 13 residues. V lost 6 bases to trimming and J lost 4 bases, with 12 bases between them. Looked up from germline, CDR1 is MDHEN and CDR2 is SYDVKM. CDR3: CASRPSRGTEAFF. CDR3 DNA: TGTGCCAGCAGGCCCTCCAGGGGCACTGAAGCTTTCTTT.

This clonotype was observed many times. This chain uses TRBV7-2 with TRBJ2-2; D is unclear. CDR1 is SGHTA and CDR2 is FQGNSA in the germline V gene. Trimming pared 3 bases from V and 6 bases from J, leaving 8 bases between. The CDR3 has 13 amino acids. The CDR3 spells CASSFYPPGELFF. DNA of the CDR3: TGTGCCAGCAGCTTTTATCCCCCCGGGGAGCTGTTTTTT.

This clonotype has a count of ten or more. The J gene is TRBJ2-1, the V gene TRBV20-1; TRBD1 aligns across 10 bases. Germline CDR1 is DFQATT and CDR2 is SNEGSKA (reference sequence). Germline trimming cut 6 bases from V and 7 bases from J; bases unmatched to any gene: 15. This CDR3 contains 16 residues. The CDR3 sequence: CSADGAGTGVGNEQFF. CDR3 bases: TGCAGTGCAGATGGGGCCGGGACAGGGGTTGGTAATGAGCAGTTCTTC.

The chain combines TRBV18 with TRBJ2-7; D is uncertain. The V end was cut by 3 bases, the J end by 4 bases, with 10 bases between. CDR1 is KGHSH and CDR2 is LQKENI in the germline V gene. This CDR3 has 13 residues. CDR3 sequence (DNA): TGTGCCAGCTCACCCGGACCGGATTACGAGCAGTACTTC. Translation gives CASSPGPDYEQYF.

This clonotype was recorded at least ten times. This chain uses TRBV20-1 with TRBJ1-5; 7 bases agree with TRBD1. CDR3 length: 15 residues. Germline-derived CDR1 and CDR2 are DFQATT and SNEGSKA (reference sequence). V gave up 1 base and J gave up 6 bases; unmatched junction bases: 9. The CDR3 is CSARVGQGESQPQHF. In nucleotides, the CDR3 is TGCAGTGCTAGAGTGGGGCAGGGGGAGAGTCAGCCCCAGCATTTT.

This clonotype was recorded many times. This chain links TRBV7-9 with TRBJ2-1, with TRBD2 identical over 13 bases. The CDR3 length is 15 residues. Germline-derived CDR1 and CDR2 are SEHNR and FQNEAQ (reference sequence). Losses at the gene ends were 5 bases for V and 6 bases for J; bases not matched to a gene: 4. The CDR3 reads CASSLTSGRANEQFF. For the CDR3, the DNA is TGTGCCAGCAGCCTTACTAGCGGGAGGGCCAATGAGCAGTTCTTC.

This chain joins TRBV6-2 or TRBV6-3 and TRBJ1-4; 8 bases fit TRBD1. CDR3 length: 13 residues. With 6 bases clipped from V and 11 bases from J, the junction kept 8 bases outside the gene matches. Germline CDR1 is MNHEY and CDR2 is SVGEGT. The CDR3 DNA reads as TGTGCCAGCAGAATCACAGGGGGGGATAAACTGTTTTTT. As protein: CASRITGGDKLFF.

The gene calls are TRBV12-3 or TRBV12-4 and TRBJ2-2, with 8 bases matching TRBD1. This CDR3 spans 15 amino acids. Losses at the gene ends were 6 bases for V and 5 bases for J; bases not matched to a gene: 8. CDR3 region: CASSSGQGPTGELFF. As DNA, the CDR3 is TGTGCCAGCAGCAGCGGACAGGGCCCAACCGGGGAGCTGTTTTTT.

Ten or more counts support this clonotype. V is TRBV3-1 and J is TRBJ2-3; D call uncertain. The germline V gene encodes CDR1 LGHDT and CDR2 YNNKEL (reference sequence). The CDR3 contains 13 residues. V was trimmed by 1 base and J by 6 bases, leaving 8 bases between them. The CDR3: CASSQGEADTQYF. For the CDR3, the DNA is TGTGCCAGCAGCCAAGGGGAAGCGGATACGCAGTATTTT.

This chain joins TRBV19 and TRBJ2-1; 7 positions agree with TRBD1. Germline lookup yields CDR1 LNHDA and CDR2 SQIVND (reference sequence). CDR3 length: 14 amino acids. J was trimmed by 10 bases and V by 3 bases; bases with no gene match: 9. The DNA of the CDR3 is TGTGCCAGTAGTATCGGTACAGGGGAGTTCGAGCAGTTCTTC. This sequence encodes CASSIGTGEFEQFF.

In this sample, this clonotype turned up many times. The CDR3 loop is CSARLPPGVAGGREDTQYF. The CDR3 region has the DNA TGCAGTGCTAGACTACCTCCTGGGGTCGCGGGAGGGAGGGAAGATACGCAGTATTTT. The chain employs TRBV20-1 and TRBJ2-3; 9 bases agree with TRBD2. This CDR3 is built from 19 residues. Germline assignment: CDR1 DFQATT and CDR2 SNEGSKA (reference sequence). Germline trimming cut 2 bases from V and 5 bases from J; bases unmatched to any gene: 20.

There are a few counts of this clonotype. This chain connects TRBV6-1 to TRBJ1-2; perhaps TRBD1 as D (5 bases). Germline V CDR1 and CDR2: MNHNS, SASEGT. The V end lost 6 bases, the J end lost 4 bases, and 18 bases lay between the germline ends. The CDR3 covers 15 residues. The CDR3 region has the DNA TGTGCCAGCAGAAATACAGGAGCCCGGGGCTATGGCTACACCTTC. Residues: CASRNTGARGYGYTF.

This clonotype was observed many times. The J gene is TRBJ2-7, the V gene TRBV5-1; TRBD1 agrees at 10 bases. Trimming took 4 bases from V and 7 from J; bases not matched to a gene: 14. The germline V gene encodes CDR1 SGHRS and CDR2 YFSETQ. The CDR3 has 16 residues. CDR3 DNA: TGCGCCAGCAGCCACCGGGAGGGACAGGGGTCCACGGAGCAGTACTTC. It is translated as CASSHREGQGSTEQYF.

There are a few counts of this clonotype. V and J are TRBV6-1 and TRBJ1-4; 9 positions match TRBD1. This CDR3 spans 14 amino acids. J lost 8 bases, V lost 6 bases, and 7 bases had no gene match. Germline lookup yields CDR1 MNHNS and CDR2 SASEGT. This CDR3 is CASSGTTGGEKLFF. The CDR3 DNA sequence: TGTGCCAGCAGCGGAACGACAGGGGGGGAAAAACTGTTTTTT.

In its sample, this clonotype was seen many times. The chain has TRBV28 and TRBJ1-5, with unresolved D. V was pared by 6 bases and J by 4 bases, with 13 bases between. The CDR3 totals 14 residues. Germline V gene data show CDR1 as MDHEN and CDR2 as SYDVKM. CDR3 coding DNA: TGTGCCAGCAGCTCTTGGACGGAGAATCAGCCCCAGCATTTT. Translated: CASSSWTENQPQHF.